This T cell receptor beta chain originates from a study of blood T cell repertoires in COVID-19. Overall study: The United States, Italy and Spain provided the acute and convalescent COVID-19 samples. The cDNA or gDNA used as material had been derived from T cells, B-cell-depleted T cells, or PBMCs.

V gave up 6 bases and J gave up 5 bases; unmatched junction bases: 9. Germline assignment: CDR1 ENHRY and CDR2 SYGVKD. The CDR3 totals 15 residues. Per the original methods: The assay estimated nucleated cells by amplifying reference gene primers. TCRdb keeps only in-frame clones here, not all; method: immunoSEQ multiplex PCR. That table supplies the V and J calls and clone size; D and trimming were determined from the DNA. The sample has around 190,000 clones; around 85% are singletons. The rearrangement joins TRBV10-3 to TRBJ1-2, with 10 bases that match TRBD1. The source of this sequence is a man aged 70 or older with active or convalescent COVID-19. The source material was peripheral blood. CDR3 coding DNA: TGTGCCATCAGCCAATCCGGGACAGGGGATTATGGCTACACCTTC. It translates to CAISQSGTGDYGYTF.